A single sample gave rise to the 27 T cell receptor beta chains below, sequenced in a study of beta chain features in type 1 diabetes. The investigators reverse transcribed all of the isolated RNA, so they sequenced expressed TCRB transcripts. Clones were sequenced by immunoSEQ multiplex PCR, and TCRdb holds only the in-frame ones, with some missing. The sample holds hundreds of thousands of clones, roughly 13% seen once. The sequenced material came from naive CD4+ T cells from blood. The receptors here all came from a man aged 25 to 40 in good health.

The chain uses TRBV18 and TRBJ2-5; 8 nucleotides agree with TRBD2. The CDR3 length is 15 residues. V trimming: 4 bases; J trimming: 2 bases; junction bases outside the gene matches: 6. Germline V CDR1 and CDR2: KGHSH, LQKENI. The chain's CDR3 is CASSRAAGAQETQYF. The DNA for the CDR3 is TGTGCCAGCTCACGGGCAGCGGGGGCACAAGAGACCCAGTACTTC.

The chain carries TRBV4-2 and TRBJ2-1; 8 nucleotides align to TRBD2. Germline CDR1 reads LGHNA; CDR2 reads YNFKEQ. This CDR3 region has 15 residues. The junction had 3 bases not matched to a gene; V was cut back by 0 bases and J by 5 bases. Here the CDR3 reads CASSQDKGLDNEQFF. The DNA for the CDR3 is TGTGCCAGCAGCCAAGATAAGGGACTAGACAATGAGCAGTTCTTC.

The chain employs TRBV4-3 and TRBJ2-3, with TRBD1 identical over 10 bases. J was trimmed by 0 bases and V by 6 bases; bases with no gene match: 12. CDR3 length: 18 residues. The germline CDR1 and CDR2 sequences are LGHNA and YSLEER. The CDR3 coding sequence is TGCGCCAGCAGTAGGGACAGGGGATTGGGTCTGAGCACAGATACGCAGTATTTT. This sequence encodes CASSRDRGLGLSTDTQYF.

A few counts support this clone. The chain links TRBV29-1 to TRBJ2-5; D may match TRBD1 or TRBD2 (5 bases each). From germline, CDR1 is SQVTM and CDR2 ANQGSEA. V was pared by 4 bases and J by 5 bases, with 11 bases between. CDR3 length: 12 residues. The CDR3 region has the DNA TGCAGCGTTGTTGGGGGTGGGGAGACCCAGTACTTC. Protein sequence: CSVVGGGETQYF. Full variable domain (outside the CDR3, taken from reference TRBV29-1 and TRBJ2-5): SAVISQKPSRDICQRGTSLTIQCQVDSQVTMMFWYRQQPGQSLTLIATANQGSEATYESGFVIDKFPISRPNLTFSTLTVSNMSPEDSSIYLCSVVGGGETQYFGPGTRLLVL.

The chain employs TRBV19 and TRBJ2-3; D is ambiguous. The CDR3 runs to 14 residues. The germline V and J ends were trimmed by 5 bases and 1 base, with 10 bases remaining between them. CDR1 LNHDA and CDR2 SQIVND come from the germline V gene (reference sequence). CDR3 in amino acids: CASSLSSGTDTQYF. The CDR3 DNA follows: TGTGCCAGTAGTTTAAGTTCGGGCACAGATACGCAGTATTTT.

V usage is TRBV9 and J usage is TRBJ2-1, with D unclear. The V gene lost 0 bases and the J gene lost 5 bases, with 12 bases spanning the gap. CDR1 is SGDLS and CDR2 is YYNGEE in the germline V gene. The CDR3 covers 15 residues. The CDR3: CASSVAPQKNNEQFF. As DNA, the CDR3 is TGTGCCAGCAGCGTAGCTCCCCAGAAAAACAATGAGCAGTTCTTC.

This clone was counted a few times. The rearrangement links TRBV19 to TRBJ1-1; 7 bases align to TRBD1. J gave up 5 bases and V 5 bases, and 11 bases lay outside the gene matches. Germline CDR1 is LNHDA and CDR2 is SQIVND (reference sequence). The CDR3 consists of 15 residues. The CDR3 spells CASSLHGQVRTEAFF. Here the CDR3 DNA reads TGTGCCAGTAGTCTCCACGGACAGGTTCGGACTGAAGCTTTCTTT. The entire variable domain, with the rest obtained from reference TRBV19 and TRBJ1-1, is as follows: DGGITQSPKYLFRKEGQNVTLSCEQNLNHDAMYWYRQDPGQGLRLIYYSQIVNDFQKGDIAEGYSVSREKKESFPLTVTSAQKNPTAFYLCASSLHGQVRTEAFFGQGTRLTVV.

This chain links TRBV6-5 with TRBJ1-4; D is uncertain. CDR3 length: 14 amino acids. V was cut by 0 bases and J by 8 bases, with 10 bases left in between. From germline, CDR1 is MNHEY and CDR2 SVGAGI. CDR3 sequence: CASSYSRYREKLFF. The CDR3 bases are TGTGCCAGCAGTTACTCGAGGTACCGAGAAAAACTGTTTTTT.

This clone was found a few times. The chain carries TRBV7-9 and TRBJ2-3; 8 nucleotides line up with TRBD2. The germline V gene has CDR1 SEHNR and CDR2 FQNEAQ (reference sequence). V shed 4 bases and J 4 bases; nucleotides not matched to a gene: 10. This CDR3 region has 16 residues. For the CDR3, the DNA is TGTGCCAGCAGCTCGACCGGGACTAGGGTTTCAGATACGCAGTATTTT. It translates to CASSSTGTRVSDTQYF.

This clone was picked up a small number of times. The chain carries TRBV5-4 and TRBJ2-3; D assignment may be TRBD1 or TRBD2 (6 bases each). Trimming removed 3 bases at V and 6 bases at J, with 17 bases between. The CDR3 has 15 residues. The germline V gene encodes CDR1 SGHNT and CDR2 YYREEE (reference sequence). The CDR3 loop reads CASSSLTGAGDTQYF. The CDR3 DNA follows: TGTGCCAGCAGCTCCCTGACGGGGGCAGGGGATACGCAGTATTTT.

This clone was counted many times. The chain combines TRBV25-1 with TRBJ2-7; D is possibly TRBD1 or TRBD2 (5 bases each). The CDR3 sequence is 13 residues long. The germline V and J ends were trimmed by 6 bases and 2 bases, with 11 bases remaining between them. Germline V lookup: CDR1 MGHDK, CDR2 SYGVNS. This CDR3 is CASRRDGTYEQYF. The CDR3 nucleotides are TGTGCCAGCAGAAGGGACGGAACCTACGAGCAGTACTTC.

This clone came up a few times. V is TRBV5-1 and J is TRBJ2-2, with 9 bases lining up with TRBD2. Unmatched junction bases numbered 13, after V lost 4 bases and J lost 9 bases. Per the germline V gene, CDR1 is SGHRS and CDR2 is YFSETQ. This CDR3 is built from 16 residues. Here the CDR3 DNA reads TGCGCCAGCAGCACCATCCGACTAGCGGACGACCGGGAGCTGTTTTTT. It codes for CASSTIRLADDRELFF.

The chain employs TRBV7-9 and TRBJ1-1; the match to TRBD1 covers 7 bases. This CDR3 has 16 amino acids. V was pared by 5 bases and J by 4 bases, with 13 bases of the junction left unmatched. Germline CDR1 is SEHNR and CDR2 is FQNEAQ (reference sequence). The CDR3 reads CASSITGAVRGTEAFF. Here the CDR3 DNA reads TGTGCCAGCAGCATCACAGGGGCGGTGCGGGGCACTGAAGCTTTCTTT.

The chain is built from TRBV6-4 and TRBJ2-2; D is undetermined. Germline V lookup: CDR1 MRHNA, CDR2 SNTAGT. The germline V and J ends were trimmed by 5 bases and 1 base, with 2 bases remaining between them. The CDR3 is 12 residues long. CDR3 sequence (DNA): TGTGCCAGCAGTCAGAACACCGGGGAGCTGTTTTTT. Its protein product is CASSQNTGELFF.

V usage is TRBV6-5 and J usage is TRBJ2-6; a weak D match, TRBD1 (5 bases). With 9 bases removed from V and 4 bases from J, the gap between germline ends came to 16 bases. Germline CDR1 reads MNHEY; CDR2 reads SVGAGI. This CDR3 has 15 amino acids. Written as DNA, the CDR3 is TGTGCCAGTCGCCTCCAGGGCACAGGGGCCAACGTCCTGACTTTC. This sequence encodes CASRLQGTGANVLTF.

The chain is built from TRBV18 and TRBJ2-5, with D unresolved. The germline CDR1 and CDR2 sequences are KGHSH and LQKENI. The CDR3 has 15 amino acids. The ends were cut back, 1 base at V and 1 base at J, with 10 bases in the middle. CDR3 sequence (DNA): TGTGCCAGCTCACCACGACACGGCATCCAAGAGACCCAGTACTTC. It specifies CASSPRHGIQETQYF.

This rearrangement joins TRBV7-9 to TRBJ1-2; 7 nucleotides agree with TRBD1. After removal of 5 bases from V and 7 bases from J, the junction contained 7 bases not matched to a gene. The CDR3 is 13 residues long. Germline V lookup: CDR1 SEHNR, CDR2 FQNEAQ (reference sequence). CDR3 DNA sequence: TGTGCCAGCAGCAAGACAGGGTTCGGTGGCTACACCTTC. Its translation is CASSKTGFGGYTF.

V gene TRBV6-5 combines with J gene TRBJ1-4; D ambiguous. This CDR3 contains 16 residues. CDR1 and CDR2 (germline): MNHEY, SVGAGI. The V and J ends lost 0 bases and 2 bases respectively, with 10 bases between them. Here the CDR3 DNA reads TGTGCCAGCAGTTACTCCAACTTGTACACTAATGAAAAACTGTTTTTT. The encoded protein is CASSYSNLYTNEKLFF.

This clone was seen only a few times. The rearrangement joins TRBV4-3 to TRBJ1-2, with D tentatively TRBD1 (5 bases). V was pared by 0 bases and J by 2 bases, with 10 bases between. The CDR3 is 15 residues long. The germline gives CDR1 LGHNA, CDR2 YSLEER. The CDR3 DNA follows: TGCGCCAGCAGCCAAGAACCAGGGCACAACTATGGCTACACCTTC. Amino acid sequence: CASSQEPGHNYGYTF.

The chain links TRBV4-3 to TRBJ1-1; no clear D. With 1 base removed from V and 10 bases from J, the gap between germline ends came to 7 bases. Germline assignment: CDR1 LGHNA and CDR2 YSLEER. This CDR3 region has 11 residues. The CDR3 protein is CASSQGARAFF. CDR3 nucleotides: TGCGCCAGCAGCCAAGGTGCCAGAGCTTTCTTT.

The chain combines TRBV29-1 with TRBJ2-7; D gene unclear. Germline CDR1 and CDR2: SQVTM and ANQGSEA. Trimming cost V 4 bases and J 1 base, with 14 bases left between them. CDR3 length: 14 amino acids. The CDR3 bases are TGCAGCGTTGGGGTGAAACACAAATCCTACGAGCAGTACTTC. Its protein is CSVGVKHKSYEQYF.

This clone was picked up a small number of times. The chain couples TRBV5-1 to TRBJ2-7; the match to TRBD1 covers 8 bases. Germline CDR1 and CDR2: SGHRS and YFSETQ. The V and J ends lost 0 bases and 1 base, in that order; junction bases with no gene match: 0. The CDR3 spans 14 residues. CDR3: CASSLGQGSYEQYV. The CDR3 bases are TGCGCCAGCAGCTTGGGACAGGGGTCCTACGAGCAGTACGTC.

This chain uses TRBV10-3 with TRBJ2-3; no reliable D call. The CDR3 contains 14 residues. Germline V lookup: CDR1 ENHRY, CDR2 SYGVKD. Trimming took 4 bases from V and 1 from J, leaving 9 bases between them. CDR3 protein: CAISVVAGTDTQYF. CDR3 coding DNA: TGTGCCATCAGTGTCGTTGCGGGCACAGATACGCAGTATTTT.

This clone was seen only a few times. The J gene is TRBJ1-2, the V gene TRBV30, with a weak D call TRBD1 (5 bases). This CDR3 contains 13 residues. V was clipped by 0 bases and J by 8 bases, with 13 bases between them. Looked up from germline, CDR1 is GTSNPN and CDR2 is SVGIG (reference sequence). The CDR3 coding sequence is TGTGCCTGGAGTGTACTGGCAGGGAGCGGCTACACCTTC. Encoded protein: CAWSVLAGSGYTF.

J is TRBJ2-7 and V is TRBV30; D gene unclear. CDR1 is GTSNPN, CDR2 SVGIG, per germline (reference sequence). V was shortened by 2 bases and J by 0 bases, with 5 bases between the two germline ends. The length of the CDR3 is 12 residues. CDR3 loop: CAWSPSSYEQYV. The CDR3 DNA follows: TGTGCCTGGAGTCCCAGCTCCTACGAGCAGTACGTC.

The table lists this clone with a few counts. The rearrangement uses TRBV9 and TRBJ1-6, with 8 bases that match TRBD1. The CDR3 runs to 15 residues. Trimming cost V 4 bases and J 10 bases; bases outside gene matches: 10. The germline V gene encodes CDR1 SGDLS and CDR2 YYNGEE. CDR3 in DNA: TGTGCCAGCAGCCCCGGGGACAGGCGTCAATCACCCCTCCACTTT. Translating it yields CASSPGDRRQSPLHF.

The V gene is TRBV7-2, the J gene TRBJ2-1; D is unresolved. Germline values: CDR1 SGHTA, CDR2 FQGNSA. V lost 2 bases, J lost 8 bases, and 4 bases lay in between. The CDR3 runs 11 residues. The chain's CDR3 is CASSLRHEQFF. The CDR3 region has the DNA TGTGCCAGCAGCTTAAGGCATGAGCAGTTCTTC.